Following are 21 T cell receptor beta chains from one sample sequenced in a study of T cell responses to AZD1222 COVID-19 vaccine. Assay: immunoSEQ multiplex PCR; the TCRdb copy retains only in-frame clones and omits some. The table includes tens of thousands of clones, around 84% detected once. Sequenced material: peripheral blood, taken 28 days after the second AZD1222 dose. These receptor sequences come from an adult who received the AZD1222 COVID-19 vaccine.

This chain connects TRBV2 to TRBJ2-1; D might be TRBD2 (6 bases). Trimming took off 8 bases at V and 0 bases at J, with 17 bases between the two ends. The CDR3 has 16 amino acids. The germline gives CDR1 SNHLY, CDR2 FYNNEI. CDR3 region: CASQTDRGSSYNEQFF. CDR3 coding DNA: TGTGCCAGCCAAACCGACCGGGGGAGCTCCTACAATGAGCAGTTCTTC. Full variable domain (rest looked up from reference TRBV2 and TRBJ2-1): EPEVTQTPSHQVTQMGQEVILRCVPISNHLYFYWYRQILGQKVEFLVSFYNNEISEKSEIFDDQFSVERPDGSNFTLKIRSTKLEDSAMYFCASQTDRGSSYNEQFFGPGTRLTVL.

The chain couples TRBV30 to TRBJ1-4; perhaps TRBD1 as D (6 bases). V dropped 2 bases and J dropped 6 bases, with 10 bases sitting between them. The CDR3 runs 13 residues. In germline, CDR1 is GTSNPN, CDR2 SVGIG (reference sequence). The CDR3 sequence: CAWSTGQYEKLFF. The CDR3 nucleotides read TGTGCCTGGAGTACTGGACAGTATGAAAAACTGTTTTTT. Looking up the rest from reference TRBV30 and TRBJ1-4 gives the full variable domain: SQTIHQWPATLVQPVGSPLSLECTVEGTSNPNLYWYRQAAGRGLQLLFYSVGIGQISSEVPQNLSASRPQDRQFILSSKKLLLSDSGFYLCAWSTGQYEKLFFGSGTQLSVL.

There are a few counts of this clone. The chain has TRBV7-9 and TRBJ2-7; weak D call: TRBD2 (6 bases). The CDR3 has 14 amino acids. The V end was cut by 4 bases, the J end by 7 bases, with 17 bases between. Germline V gene data show CDR1 as SEHNR and CDR2 as FQNEAQ (reference sequence). CDR3 coding DNA: TGTGCCAGCAGCTCCTACCACGGTGCGGGGGAGCAGTACTTC. This encodes CASSSYHGAGEQYF.

The chain employs TRBV10-2 and TRBJ1-2; D uncertain. CDR1 is WSHSY and CDR2 is SAAADI in the germline V gene. Trimming stripped 6 bases from V and 7 bases from J, with 9 bases between. The CDR3 extends over 11 amino acids. CDR3 in DNA: TGCGCCAGCAGGAACGTTGGTGGCTACACCTTC. Translation: CASRNVGGYTF.

The chain has TRBV7-2 and TRBJ2-1; possibly TRBD1 or TRBD2 for D (5 bases each). CDR3 length: 15 residues. The germline CDR1 and CDR2 sequences are SGHTA and FQGNSA. The V end was cut by 5 bases, the J end by 2 bases, with 13 bases between. CDR3 sequence: CASSVYGAPYNEQFF. The CDR3 region has the DNA TGTGCCAGCAGCGTCTACGGGGCCCCCTACAATGAGCAGTTCTTC. Together with reference TRBV7-2 and TRBJ2-1, the CDR3 gives the full variable domain: GAGVSQSPSNKVTEKGKDVELRCDPISGHTALYWYRQSLGQGLEFLIYFQGNSAPDKSGLPSDRFSAERTGGSVSTLTIQRTQQEDSAVYLCASSVYGAPYNEQFFGPGTRLTVL.

V usage is TRBV25-1 and J usage is TRBJ2-5; maybe TRBD1 (6 bases). CDR3 length equals 15 residues. Trimming shortened V by 0 bases and J by 5 bases, and 13 bases separated the two germline ends. Per germline, CDR1 MGHDK and CDR2 SYGVNS. CDR3 nucleotides: TGTGCCAGCAGTGAATACACCTCAAGGGGGGAGACCCAGTACTTC. As protein: CASSEYTSRGETQYF.

This chain connects TRBV10-3 to TRBJ2-1, with no clear D. Germline-derived CDR1 and CDR2 are ENHRY and SYGVKD. The germline V and J ends were trimmed by 2 bases and 4 bases, with 6 bases remaining between them. CDR3 length equals 13 residues. DNA for the CDR3: TGTGCCATCAGTGAGGTAGGGTACAATGAGCAGTTCTTC. This sequence encodes CAISEVGYNEQFF.

CDR3 in amino acids: CASSQGGATYGYTF. Here the CDR3 DNA reads TGTGCCAGCAGCCAAGGGGGGGCAACCTATGGCTACACCTTC. The chain employs TRBV3-1 (or the pseudogene TRBV3-2) and TRBJ1-2, with a tentative D call TRBD1 (6 bases). The CDR3 is 14 residues long. Per the germline V gene, CDR1 is LGHDT and CDR2 is YNNKEL (reference sequence). V lost 1 base to trimming and J lost 4 bases, with 10 bases between them.

The rearrangement links TRBV6-5 to TRBJ2-7; a weak D match, TRBD1 (5 bases). Germline lookup yields CDR1 MNHEY and CDR2 SVGAGI. The CDR3 sequence is 14 residues long. Deletions cut 0 bases from V and 5 bases from J, with 11 bases between. The CDR3 sequence is CASSYSRQSDEQYF. Written as DNA, the CDR3 is TGTGCCAGCAGTTACTCCCGACAGTCAGACGAGCAGTACTTC.

This clone occurred once. The V and J genes are TRBV15 and TRBJ2-1, with TRBD2 identical over 7 bases. The CDR3 extends over 14 amino acids. Unmatched junction bases numbered 2, after V lost 3 bases and J lost 3 bases. The germline V gene encodes CDR1 LNHNV and CDR2 YYDKDF (reference sequence). The CDR3 sequence is CATSRGGNYNEQFF. In nucleotides, the CDR3 is TGTGCCACCAGCAGGGGGGGGAACTACAATGAGCAGTTCTTC.

The chain uses TRBV6-5 and TRBJ1-2; 7 bases match TRBD1. CDR3 size: 11 residues. CDR1 is MNHEY and CDR2 is SVGAGI in the germline V gene. V lost 11 bases to trimming and J lost 2 bases; unmatched junction nucleotides: 2. CDR3 region: CAAGQNYGYTF. In nucleotides, the CDR3 is TGTGCCGCGGGACAGAACTATGGCTACACCTTC.

This chain connects TRBV10-2 to TRBJ1-1; no definite D call. Germline V lookup: CDR1 WSHSY, CDR2 SAAADI. V was shortened by 0 bases and J by 7 bases, with 6 bases between the two germline ends. This CDR3 has 12 amino acids. The CDR3 DNA reads TGCGCCAGCAGTGAGTCGTACGGTGAAGCTTTCTTT. Its protein is CASSESYGEAFF.

This clone showed up just a few times. The V call is TRBV28, the J call TRBJ2-5; TRBD2 matches 8 bases. The J segment lost 5 bases and the V segment lost 6 bases, leaving 8 bases of the junction unmatched. CDR3 length: 14 amino acids. Germline lookup yields CDR1 MDHEN and CDR2 SYDVKM. As DNA, the CDR3 is TGTGCCAGCAGCCAAGCGGGAGCTGGGGAGACCCAGTACTTC. Translated: CASSQAGAGETQYF.

The J gene is TRBJ2-6, the V gene TRBV3-1 (or the pseudogene TRBV3-2); 7 bases are a match to TRBD1. Germline V gives CDR1 LGHDT, CDR2 YNNKEL (reference sequence). V lost 1 base and J lost 3; bases outside the gene matches: 3. This CDR3 comprises 16 residues. DNA for the CDR3: TGTGCCAGCAGCCAAGTCAGGGGGAGTGGGGCCAACGTCCTGACTTTC. It is translated as CASSQVRGSGANVLTF.

The chain is built from TRBV7-6 and TRBJ2-2, with D perhaps TRBD1 (6 bases). CDR3 length: 14 amino acids. Deletions cut 0 bases from V and 5 bases from J, with 7 bases between. Germline CDR1 is SGHVS and CDR2 is FNYEAQ. The DNA of the CDR3 is TGTGCCAGCAGCTTAGCGGACAGTACCGGGGAGCTGTTTTTT. Translating it yields CASSLADSTGELFF.

The V and J genes are TRBV23-1 and TRBJ1-5; D unclear. TRBV23-1 belongs to the ORF category, with a function that is uncertain. Trimming cost V 7 bases and J 2 bases, with 15 bases left between them. CDR3 length equals 15 residues. CDR3 amino acids: CASMGWEKGNQPQHF. The CDR3 DNA reads TGCGCCAGCATGGGATGGGAGAAAGGCAATCAGCCCCAGCATTTT.

The CDR3 protein is CASSFSGNTIYF. The CDR3 nucleotides are TGTGCCAGTAGTTTCTCTGGAAACACCATATATTTT. This chain joins TRBV19 and TRBJ1-3; no firm D call. Germline CDR1 reads LNHDA; CDR2 reads SQIVND (reference sequence). Between the trimmed V and J ends, which lost 5 bases and 0 bases, there was a span of 2 bases. The CDR3 is made up of 12 amino acids.

The V and J genes are TRBV7-2 and TRBJ2-5; D is unclear. The CDR3 totals 15 residues. In germline, CDR1 is SGHTA, CDR2 FQGNSA. The ends were cut back, 2 bases at V and 3 bases at J, with 13 bases in the middle. DNA for the CDR3: TGTGCCAGCAGCTTACACCCCGGGCCAGAAGAGACCCAGTACTTC. It translates to CASSLHPGPEETQYF.

The chain links TRBV5-6 to TRBJ2-7; D is ambiguous. The CDR3 extends over 14 amino acids. CDR1 is SGHDT, CDR2 YYEEEE, per germline. V dropped 2 bases and J dropped 2 bases, with 11 bases sitting between them. The DNA of the CDR3 is TGTGCCAGCAGCTTAGCAGGCCAGGCCTACGAGCAGTACTTC. Its translation is CASSLAGQAYEQYF. The full variable domain, its missing parts supplied by reference TRBV5-6 and TRBJ2-7, is DAGVTQSPTHLIKTRGQQVTLRCSPKSGHDTVSWYQQALGQGPQFIFQYYEEEERQRGNFPDRFSGHQFPNYSSELNVNALLLGDSALYLCASSLAGQAYEQYFGPGTRLTVT.

J is TRBJ1-2 and V is TRBV11-3; D is unclear. The CDR3 loop spans 15 amino acids. V lost 5 bases and J lost 0, with 13 bases in between. The germline gives CDR1 SGHNT, CDR2 YENEEA. CDR3 nucleotides: TGTGCCAGCAGCAAAGACTCGGCAGCTAACTATGGCTACACCTTC. It yields the protein CASSKDSAANYGYTF.

The chain uses TRBV14 and TRBJ2-7; perhaps TRBD2 as D (6 bases). V was shortened by 0 bases and J by 0 bases, with 21 bases between the two germline ends. Per germline, CDR1 SGHDN and CDR2 FVKESK. This CDR3 has 19 amino acids. In DNA, the CDR3 is TGTGCCAGCAGCCAAGATCCCCTTATAGCGGCCTCACCCTCCTACGAGCAGTACTTC. It translates to CASSQDPLIAASPSYEQYF.